The 24 T cell receptor beta chains listed next were all sequenced from one sample in a study of T-cell reconstitution after alpha-beta-depleted transplantation in children. Unique molecular identifiers tagged the TCRbeta library. Each CDR3 protein gets one entry after TCRdb re-called the PCR reads with MiXCR. The table shows over 5,000 distinct CDR3 sequences, with 16% occurring only once. The sequencing here drew on PBMCs, mostly from graft donor cells, taken 60 days after TCRalphabeta/CD19-depleted stem cell transplant. These receptor sequences come from a male patient under 18 who had a stem cell transplant for acute myeloid leukemia, so the T cells may come from the graft donor.

The table lists this clonotype with a few counts. The V call is TRBV18, the J call TRBJ2-3; the D gene is possibly TRBD2 (5 bases). CDR3 size: 13 residues. V was cut by 3 bases and J by 4 bases, with 8 bases left in between. CDR1 KGHSH and CDR2 LQKENI come from the germline V gene. The CDR3 sequence: CASSPLRADTQYF. The CDR3 nucleotides read TGTGCCAGCTCACCCTTGCGGGCAGATACGCAGTATTTT.

This clonotype was detected a few times. The chain recombines TRBV18 with TRBJ2-5; a possible D gene is TRBD1 (5 bases). The germline gives CDR1 KGHSH, CDR2 LQKENI. CDR3 length: 16 residues. V was clipped by 3 bases and J by 4 bases, with 18 bases between them. The CDR3 is CASSPQGVSDGETQYF. The CDR3 nucleotides read TGTGCCAGCTCACCCCAAGGGGTCAGCGATGGAGAGACCCAGTACTTC.

By share, this clonotype counts as medium-sized. The rearrangement joins TRBV5-1 to TRBJ2-7; 8 bases are shared with TRBD2. Trimming at V came to 0 bases and at J to 3 bases, leaving 5 bases not matched to a gene. Germline values: CDR1 SGHRS, CDR2 YFSETQ. The CDR3 runs 15 residues. CDR3: CASSLEVAGSYEQYF. In DNA form, the CDR3 reads TGCGCCAGCAGCTTGGAAGTAGCGGGAAGCTACGAGCAGTACTTC. The full variable domain, rest sourced from reference TRBV5-1 and TRBJ2-7, is KAGVTQTPRYLIKTRGQQVTLSCSPISGHRSVSWYQQTPGQGLQFLFEYFSETQRNKGNFPGRFSGRQFSNSRSEMNVSTLELGDSALYLCASSLEVAGSYEQYFGPGTRLTVT.

This clonotype has more than one count but fewer than ten. The chain has TRBV28 and TRBJ1-2, with no clear D. CDR1 and CDR2 (germline): MDHEN, SYDVKM. The CDR3 loop spans 14 amino acids. Between the trimmed V and J ends, which lost 8 bases and 5 bases, there was a span of 18 bases. The CDR3 region is CASSPGRLEYGYTF. DNA for the CDR3: TGTGCCAGCTCCCCAGGCCGGTTAGAGTATGGCTACACCTTC.

This clonotype was counted a few times. The chain uses TRBV7-9 and TRBJ2-7, with D unresolved. V gave up 4 bases and J gave up 2 bases, with 6 bases separating them. The CDR3 contains 12 residues. The V gene's germline CDR1 is SEHNR and CDR2 FQNEAQ (reference sequence). The CDR3 reads CASSSLPYEQYF. The CDR3 bases are TGTGCCAGCAGCTCCCTCCCCTACGAGCAGTACTTC.

This clonotype is medium-sized (0.01 to 0.1%). This sequence joins TRBV30 and TRBJ2-1; D is undetermined. The CDR3 totals 11 residues. Germline V gives CDR1 GTSNPN, CDR2 SVGIG (reference sequence). Trimming removed 3 bases at V and 5 bases at J, with 5 bases between. The CDR3 bases are TGTGCCTGGAGCCCTGACAATGAGCAGTTCTTC. Amino acid sequence: CAWSPDNEQFF.

The V and J genes are TRBV28 and TRBJ1-2; the D gene is possibly TRBD1 (5 bases). Germline V gives CDR1 MDHEN, CDR2 SYDVKM. The V end lost 3 bases, the J end lost 3 bases, and 11 bases lay between the germline ends. The CDR3 covers 14 residues. The CDR3: CASSLPGWDYGYTF. CDR3 DNA sequence: TGTGCCAGCAGTTTGCCAGGGTGGGACTATGGCTACACCTTC.

This chain joins TRBV18 and TRBJ1-2; D is unclear. The CDR3 consists of 13 residues. The V gene's germline CDR1 is KGHSH and CDR2 LQKENI. V was trimmed by 2 bases and J by 8 bases, leaving 12 bases between them. The CDR3 DNA reads TGTGCCAGCTCACCAAAGGGTAATCAAGGCTACACCTTC. Its protein product is CASSPKGNQGYTF.

By sample share, this clonotype is medium-sized (0.01 to 0.1%). The chain carries TRBV27 and TRBJ1-1; D is unresolved. The V gene's germline CDR1 is MNHEY and CDR2 SMNVEV (reference sequence). The CDR3 covers 12 residues. The germline V and J ends were trimmed by 6 bases and 6 bases, with 11 bases remaining between them. CDR3 in amino acids: CASRGSRPEAFF. The CDR3 region has the DNA TGTGCCAGCAGAGGGAGCCGCCCTGAAGCTTTCTTT.

V and J are TRBV12-3 or TRBV12-4 and TRBJ2-2; 8 nucleotides align to TRBD1. The V gene end was trimmed by 8 bases and the J gene end by 2 bases; junction bases not matched to a gene: 19. The CDR3 is 19 amino acids. CDR3 protein: CASCPRTGLVSSNTGELFF. CDR3 nucleotides: TGTGCCAGCTGTCCAAGGACAGGGCTCGTCTCGTCCAACACCGGGGAGCTGTTTTTT.

In this sample, this clonotype turned up a few times. This chain connects TRBV18 to TRBJ2-5; 7 bases fit TRBD2. CDR1 is KGHSH, CDR2 LQKENI, per germline. The CDR3 runs 14 residues. Unmatched junction bases numbered 9, after V lost 6 bases and J lost 5 bases. For the CDR3, the DNA is TGTGCCAGCTCCCCGTCTAGCGGTGGGGAGACCCAGTACTTC. Translated, it gives CASSPSSGGETQYF.

The J gene is TRBJ1-1, the V gene TRBV27, with a possible D match to TRBD1 (6 bases). Trimming shortened V by 3 bases and J by 1 base, and 12 bases separated the two germline ends. The CDR3 consists of 15 residues. Germline-derived CDR1 and CDR2 are MNHEY and SMNVEV (reference sequence). The CDR3 here is CASSFNTGANTEAFF. DNA for the CDR3: TGTGCCAGCAGTTTCAACACGGGGGCGAACACTGAAGCTTTCTTT.

This chain joins TRBV6-2 or TRBV6-3 and TRBJ1-3, with a possible D match to TRBD1 (5 bases). CDR1 is MNHEY, CDR2 SVGEGT, per germline. The CDR3 runs 16 residues. Trimming pared 5 bases from V and 0 bases from J, leaving 14 bases between. CDR3 nucleotides: TGTGCCAGCAGTGCCGATCGGACACCCTCTGGAAACACCATATATTTT. This codes for CASSADRTPSGNTIYF.

In this sample, this clonotype is medium-sized. Here the CDR3 DNA reads TGTGCCAGCAGTTTAAGGGTCGGCGGGAGGGCTGAATACGAGCAGTACTTC. Residues: CASSLRVGGRAEYEQYF. The chain is built from TRBV27 and TRBJ2-7; 9 nucleotides align to TRBD2. CDR3 length equals 17 residues. The junction had 12 bases not matched to a gene; V was cut back by 2 bases and J by 4 bases. Germline assignment: CDR1 MNHEY and CDR2 SMNVEV (reference sequence).

The V and J genes are TRBV24-1 and TRBJ2-1; 7 bases line up with TRBD2. Germline assignment: CDR1 KGHDR and CDR2 SFDVKD. This CDR3 comprises 15 residues. V gave up 3 bases and J gave up 5 bases; unmatched junction bases: 6. The CDR3 region has the DNA TGTGCCACCAGTGATCGGACTAGGGTTCACAATGAGCAGTTCTTC. Protein product: CATSDRTRVHNEQFF.

V usage is TRBV5-1 and J usage is TRBJ2-3; D call uncertain. Germline V gives CDR1 SGHRS, CDR2 YFSETQ. Deletions cut 4 bases from V and 5 bases from J, with 17 bases between. This CDR3 spans 15 amino acids. The CDR3 sequence: CASSVLATSRDTQYF. CDR3 bases: TGCGCCAGCAGCGTATTAGCAACCTCAAGAGATACGCAGTATTTT. Drawing the rest from reference TRBV5-1 and TRBJ2-3, the complete variable domain is KAGVTQTPRYLIKTRGQQVTLSCSPISGHRSVSWYQQTPGQGLQFLFEYFSETQRNKGNFPGRFSGRQFSNSRSEMNVSTLELGDSALYLCASSVLATSRDTQYFGPGTRLTVL.

This clonotype has only a few counts. V usage is TRBV10-3 and J usage is TRBJ2-3, with TRBD1 matching 11 bases. The CDR3 loop spans 14 amino acids. V lost 6 bases and J lost 5; bases outside the gene matches: 4. Germline V gives CDR1 ENHRY, CDR2 SYGVKD. The CDR3 DNA follows: TGTGCCATCAGCCCGGACAGGGGGCAAGATACGCAGTATTTT. Residues: CAISPDRGQDTQYF.

This clonotype was counted between two and nine times. The chain links TRBV27 to TRBJ1-1; TRBD1 is a possible D gene (6 bases). V dropped 9 bases and J dropped 1 base, with 12 bases sitting between them. Germline CDR1 MNHEY, CDR2 SMNVEV (reference sequence). This CDR3 spans 13 amino acids. The CDR3 reads CASRGTQNTEAFF. In DNA form, the CDR3 reads TGTGCCAGTCGGGGGACACAGAACACTGAAGCTTTCTTT.

V usage is TRBV4-2 and J usage is TRBJ2-7; perhaps TRBD2 as D (6 bases). This CDR3 contains 13 residues. V lost 0 bases to trimming and J lost 7 bases, with 10 bases between them. Germline CDR1 reads LGHNA; CDR2 reads YNFKEQ. In DNA form, the CDR3 reads TGTGCCAGCAGCCAAGATCGGCTAGCGGAGCAGTACTTC. As protein: CASSQDRLAEQYF.

The rearrangement joins TRBV5-4 to TRBJ1-1; TRBD1 might be the D (5 bases). The germline V gene encodes CDR1 SGHNT and CDR2 YYREEE (reference sequence). The ends were cut back, 2 bases at V and 3 bases at J, with 11 bases in the middle. CDR3 length: 14 residues. CDR3 amino acids: CASSFGGRDTEAFF. CDR3 DNA sequence: TGTGCCAGCAGCTTCGGGGGACGGGACACTGAAGCTTTCTTT.

This clonotype was seen more than once but under ten times. The chain joins TRBV6-1 to TRBJ2-3; D may correspond to TRBD1 or TRBD2 (7 bases each). Germline CDR1 and CDR2: MNHNS and SASEGT. The CDR3 is 13 amino acids. The germline V and J ends were trimmed by 7 bases and 4 bases, with 12 bases remaining between them. CDR3 nucleotide sequence: TGTGCCAGCACCAGGGGGGGCGCAGATACGCAGTATTTT. Protein product: CASTRGGADTQYF.

The V and J genes are TRBV10-3 and TRBJ1-5; D unresolved. In germline, CDR1 is ENHRY, CDR2 SYGVKD. This CDR3 is built from 17 residues. V was shortened by 0 bases and J by 0 bases, with 12 bases between the two germline ends. The CDR3 DNA follows: TGTGCCATCAGTGAGTCTTTCGCGGGTTATAGCAATCAGCCCCAGCATTTT. Its translation is CAISESFAGYSNQPQHF.

In its sample, this clonotype ranks as large. The chain uses TRBV5-1 and TRBJ2-5; D might be TRBD1 or TRBD2, each matching 5 bases. V lost 3 bases, J lost 1 base, and 13 bases lay in between. Per the germline V gene, CDR1 is SGHRS and CDR2 is YFSETQ. The CDR3 extends over 15 amino acids. The CDR3 protein is CASSSGPGPQETQYF. DNA of the CDR3: TGCGCCAGCAGCTCTGGGCCGGGACCCCAAGAGACCCAGTACTTC.

The CDR3 is CASSKKADDYNEQFF. CDR3 nucleotides: TGTGCCAGCAGCAAAAAAGCGGATGACTACAATGAGCAGTTCTTC. The chain combines TRBV21-1 with TRBJ2-1; TRBD2 is the table's D call, not checked against the DNA. TRBV21-1 is a pseudogene segment. There are 15 residues in the CDR3.